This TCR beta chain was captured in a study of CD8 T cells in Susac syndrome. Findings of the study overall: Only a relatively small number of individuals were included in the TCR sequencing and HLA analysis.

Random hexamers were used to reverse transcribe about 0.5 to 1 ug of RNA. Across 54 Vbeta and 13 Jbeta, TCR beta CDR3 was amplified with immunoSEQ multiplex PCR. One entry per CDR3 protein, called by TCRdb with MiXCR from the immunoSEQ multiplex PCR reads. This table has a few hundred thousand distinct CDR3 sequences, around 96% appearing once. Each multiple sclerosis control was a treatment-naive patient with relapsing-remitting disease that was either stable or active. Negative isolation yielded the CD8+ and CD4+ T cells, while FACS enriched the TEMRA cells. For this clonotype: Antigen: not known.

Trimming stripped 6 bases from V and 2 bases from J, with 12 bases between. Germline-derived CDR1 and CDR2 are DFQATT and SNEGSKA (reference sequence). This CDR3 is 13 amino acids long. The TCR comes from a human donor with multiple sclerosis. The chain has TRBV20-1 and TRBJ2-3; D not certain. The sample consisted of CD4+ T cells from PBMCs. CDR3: CSATKAITDTQYF. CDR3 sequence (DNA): TGCAGTGCCACAAAAGCAATCACAGATACGCAGTATTTT.